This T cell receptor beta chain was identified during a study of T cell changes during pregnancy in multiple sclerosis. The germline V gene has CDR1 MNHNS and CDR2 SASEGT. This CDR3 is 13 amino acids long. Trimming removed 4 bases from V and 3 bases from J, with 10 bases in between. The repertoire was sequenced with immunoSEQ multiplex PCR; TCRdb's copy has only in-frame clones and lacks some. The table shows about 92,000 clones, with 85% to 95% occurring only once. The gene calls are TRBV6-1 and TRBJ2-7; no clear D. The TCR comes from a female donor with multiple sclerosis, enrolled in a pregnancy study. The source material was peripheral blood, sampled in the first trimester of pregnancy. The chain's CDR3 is CASSVLGLYEQYF. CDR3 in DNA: TGTGCCAGCAGTGTGCTAGGCCTCTACGAGCAGTACTTC.